This T cell receptor (beta chain) was captured by sequencing in a study of T cells in Graves' hyperthyroidism and ophthalmopathy (dated by TCRdb to about 2019). In terms of the full investigation: Peripheral blood was sampled at the time of initial diagnosis, prior to any treatment. To identify distinguishing TCR V-J signatures, a discovery cohort of 90 to 100 patients was used, comprising 43 with Graves' ophthalmopathy and about 59 with stable Graves' hyperthyroidism. Prospective prediction of ophthalmopathy was tested in an independent validation cohort consisting of 18 hyperthyroidism patients and 17 patients who later progressed to ophthalmopathy. The roughly 90 discovery patients were divided at random into training and test sets in a 7:3 ratio. The study also compared thyroid tissue and blood T-cell repertoires from a handful of Graves' hyperthyroidism patients. After sampling, hyperthyroidism patients received methimazole starting at 30 mg daily, and ophthalmopathy patients received high-dose intravenous methylprednisolone. The paper describes TCR Vbeta CDR3 sequencing of 130 to 150 peripheral blood samples, made up of 43 ophthalmopathy patients, some 76 hyperthyroidism patients and roughly 17 progressor patients.

The TCR beta CDR3 regions were amplified from RNA transcripts. A first-round RT-PCR of the TCR CDR3 used the HTBI primer set with the Qiagen OneStep RT-PCR kit. Libraries were constructed in a second round of multiplex PCR, after which size selection and purification were performed. Paired-end sequencing of the libraries was performed with 100 bp reads on an Illumina HiSeq2000. The source study handled its data this way. SOAPnuke was used to process the raw data, with reads discarded if the reads contained adapters or uncalled bases, had a mean Phred below 15, or lacked an exact constant-primer or identifier match. High-quality paired reads were merged using COPE v1.2.5, and each unique nucleotide sequence was defined as a clonotype. MiTCR v1.1 was used to align clonotypes to the IMGT TRBV, TRBD and TRBJ reference segments. Only V-J combinations with frequency above 0.0001, covering about 99% of repertoires, were analysed. A TCS score was defined as the ratio of F50 (clonal expansion) to E x V (chaos), with BLOSUM62-based TCRdist applied between CDR3 peptides within each V-J. Welch's t-statistics and random forest reduced roughly 540 V-J features to 10 to 15, which were used in a naive Bayes classifier (R e1071). TCRdb took the public reads, trimmed them with fastp at Q25, ran MiXCR for clone calling and kept in-frame beta chains. Under each unique CDR3 protein, matching rows form one entry showing the most common genes and DNA. TCRdb assigned the V and J calls; the authors' analysis was not used. The sample profile shows 450,000 to 600,000 distinct CDR3 sequences; less than 20% of them were found once. Of the sample, 45% to 50% falls within the top ten clones.

Results the study describes overall, beyond this receptor: Sample size was not statistically predetermined, and blinding of investigators to group allocation was not performed. Blood samples also contained most of the expanded thyroid clonotypes (frequency above 0.001), which suggests that blood repertoires may reflect thyroid immune responses. A model built on a 13 V-J signature distinguished ophthalmopathy from stable hyperthyroidism, reaching roughly 88% sensitivity and 81.08% specificity in cross-validation and 80%/75% in testing. In validation, the model predicted progression to ophthalmopathy a median of roughly 6.2 months before onset, with roughly 71% sensitivity and about 72% specificity.

Between the V and J ends, shortened by 1 base and 6 bases respectively, the junction contains 13 bases. From the cysteine up to the phenylalanine, the CDR3 has a length of 15 residues. Just CDR3 DNA is preserved here, 45 bases in frame from base 1. Looking up the germline V gene yields CDR1 MNHNS and CDR2 SASEGT. Ophthalmopathy patients had moderately to severely active disease, Clinical Activity Score of at least 3, NOSPECS grade of at least 4, and duration under 3 months. The study excluded patients with uncontrolled infections, other autoimmune diseases, pregnancy or lactation. Diagnoses were established on the basis of clinical symptoms, serum thyroxine and TRAb, thyroid ultrasound, and orbital computed tomography. PBMCs were separated from approximately 10 ml of fresh peripheral blood using Ficoll-Paque density gradient centrifugation. Total RNA was extracted using Trizol reagent, and RNA quality was assessed on an Agilent 2100 Bioanalyzer.

Concerning this clonotype itself: What antigen it recognizes has not been identified. Per-base quality was not reported, and no clone a single base away is much larger than it.

The sample was blood. The rearranged chain carries TRBV6-1 and TRBJ1-5; 6 matching bases give a weak D call of TRBD1. The receptor was isolated from a man in his forties with Graves' ophthalmopathy. Here the CDR3 is given as CASSEGRGHVQPQHF. The nucleotide sequence is TGTGCCAGCAGTGAAGGGCGGGGGCATGTTCAGCCCCAGCATTTT.